Here is one T cell receptor beta chain with its context. Germline assignment: CDR1 SGHTA and CDR2 FQGNSA. V was clipped by 8 bases and J by 2 bases; unmatched bases: 7. This CDR3 contains 14 residues. Following autologous stem cell transplantation, relapse occurred in every patient, and exposure to brentuximab vedotin varied. Negative selection with magnetic separation was used to purify CD4+ T cells from thawed PBMCs. This sample is drawn from a study of PD-1 blockade in classical Hodgkin lymphoma. Sequenced by immunoSEQ multiplex PCR; TCRdb stores in-frame clones only, minus some. The table includes more than 25,000 clones, 85% detected once.

Material: CD4+ T cells from blood, obtained at baseline. The chain carries TRBV7-2 and TRBJ2-7; 9 bases map to TRBD2. This clonotype was obtained from a human donor with classical Hodgkin lymphoma. CDR3 loop: CASALGGGAYEQYF. For the CDR3, the DNA is TGTGCCAGCGCATTAGGCGGGGGGGCCTACGAGCAGTACTTC.